This T cell receptor beta chain was captured by sequencing in a study of T cells in tuberculosis. Germline V gene lookup returns CDR1 SEHNR and CDR2 FQNEAQ (reference sequence). J gave up 6 bases and V 4 bases, and 7 bases lay outside the gene matches. CDR3 size: 14 residues. Thawed, overnight-rested PBMC were stained with GMM-loaded CD1B tetramer, viability dye and anti-CD3, then sorted. C32 glucose monomycolate from Rhodococcus equi was loaded onto the CD1B tetramers. Profiling relied on immunoSEQ multiplex PCR, and the TCRdb table lists in-frame clones only, not all of them. The table lists some 90,000 clones, about nine tenths of them singletons.

This clonotype was sampled from an adult woman with latent tuberculosis. The chain combines TRBV7-9 with TRBJ1-1; TRBD1 aligns across 8 bases. Sequences were obtained from CD1b-GMM tetramer-negative cells sorted from PBMCs. CDR3 nucleotide sequence: TGTGCCAGCAGCTATGGACAGGGAGACGCTGAAGCTTTCTTT. Its translation: CASSYGQGDAEAFF.